These 30 T cell receptor beta chains were sequenced from one sample in a study of identical twins. One entry per CDR3 protein, called by TCRdb with MiXCR from the 5' RACE reads. The sample shows 1.5 million or so distinct CDR3 sequences, about 32% of them seen only once. The sample taken for sequencing was cord blood. These receptors were taken from a newborn girl in good health.

The gene calls are TRBV5-1 and TRBJ2-3, with a weak D call TRBD2 (6 bases). V shed 7 bases and J shed 2 bases, with 17 bases lying between them. Germline assignment: CDR1 SGHRS and CDR2 YFSETQ. The CDR3 runs 15 residues. This CDR3 reads CASGRRGGTTDTQYF. In DNA, the CDR3 is TGCGCCAGCGGACGTAGAGGCGGGACCACAGATACGCAGTATTTT.

The CDR3 reads CSVVTGTVPEAFF. CDR3 coding DNA: TGCAGCGTTGTGACCGGGACAGTTCCCGAAGCTTTCTTT. V usage is TRBV29-1 and J usage is TRBJ1-1; 7 bases map to TRBD1. Germline trimming cut 4 bases from V and 8 bases from J; bases unmatched to any gene: 10. The germline V gene encodes CDR1 SQVTM and CDR2 ANQGSEA. This CDR3 comprises 13 residues.

This clonotype has only a few counts. This chain connects TRBV5-6 to TRBJ2-3, with 7 bases that match TRBD1. This CDR3 has 14 residues. V shed 4 bases and J 1 base; nucleotides not matched to a gene: 3. Germline assignment: CDR1 SGHDT and CDR2 YYEEEE. CDR3 DNA: TGTGCCAGCAGCAGGGACAGACGCACAGATACGCAGTATTTT. Translation: CASSRDRRTDTQYF.

The rearrangement uses TRBV11-3 and TRBJ2-2; 8 bases align to TRBD2. With V trimmed by 2 bases and J by 4 bases, 3 bases remained unmatched. The CDR3 has 15 amino acids. Germline CDR1 is SGHNT and CDR2 is YENEEA. The CDR3 loop is CASSLMAGGTGELFF. The CDR3 nucleotides read TGTGCCAGCAGCTTAATGGCGGGGGGCACCGGGGAGCTGTTTTTT.

The chain recombines TRBV2 with TRBJ2-1; TRBD1 aligns across 8 bases. The germline gives CDR1 SNHLY, CDR2 FYNNEI. Trimming took 11 bases from V and 0 from J; bases not matched to a gene: 3. The CDR3 runs 13 residues. CDR3 amino acids: CARQGSSYNEQFF. CDR3 nucleotide sequence: TGTGCCCGACAGGGGAGCTCCTACAATGAGCAGTTCTTC.

Regarding this clonotype: A read error is possible here, since a much larger clone lies one base away. J is TRBJ1-2 and V is TRBV27; D is uncertain. This CDR3 is built from 15 residues. Per the germline V gene, CDR1 is MNHEY and CDR2 is SMNVEV (reference sequence). The CDR3 DNA reads as TGTGCCAGCAGTTTTCGAGCAGGAGCTAACTATGGCTACGCCTTC. Translated: CASSFRAGANYGYAF.

On this clonotype itself: This sequence may be a read error, since a much larger clone differs from it by one base. The chain couples TRBV12-3 or TRBV12-4 to TRBJ2-5, with a possible D match to TRBD1 (5 bases). This CDR3 is 14 amino acids long. The CDR3 is CASSLQGQQETRYF. The DNA for the CDR3 is TGTGCCAGCAGTTTACAGGGTCAACAAGAGACCCGGTACTTC.

The chain carries TRBV7-8 and TRBJ1-2, with D possibly being TRBD1 (5 bases). V shed 3 bases and J shed 6 bases, with 17 bases lying between them. This CDR3 region has 15 residues. CDR1 is SGHVS, CDR2 FQNEAQ, per germline. The CDR3 DNA reads as TGTGCCAGCAGCTTTAATGCGGGGGGGGGAAATGGCTACACCTTC. This encodes CASSFNAGGGNGYTF.

J is TRBJ2-7 and V is TRBV7-9; possible D gene TRBD2, 5 bases. Germline-derived CDR1 and CDR2 are SEHNR and FQNEAQ (reference sequence). This CDR3 is 15 amino acids long. Deletions cut 5 bases from V and 0 bases from J, with 14 bases between. The CDR3 DNA reads as TGTGCCAGCAGCCCGTGGCGGGTTCACTCCTACGAGCAGTACTTC. This sequence encodes CASSPWRVHSYEQYF.

This clonotype was counted only a few times. The gene calls are TRBV12-3 or TRBV12-4 and TRBJ1-1; 9 positions agree with TRBD1. Trimming removed 8 bases from V and 1 base from J; junction bases left unmatched: 8. CDR3 length: 15 residues. CDR3 loop: CASSGQGSRNTEAFF. As DNA, the CDR3 is TGTGCCAGCTCAGGACAGGGGTCAAGGAACACTGAAGCTTTCTTT.

Concerning this clonotype: A read error is possible here, since a much larger clone lies one base away. CDR3 amino acids: CSSSLMETQYF. The DNA of the CDR3 is TGTTCCAGCAGCTTAATGGAGACCCAGTACTTC. This chain uses TRBV7-9 with TRBJ2-5; D unclear. The length of the CDR3 is 11 residues. Germline loops: CDR1 SEHNR, CDR2 FQNEAQ (reference sequence).

The CDR3 loop is CASRQGASRWNTQYF. DNA of the CDR3: TGTGCCAGCAGGCAGGGAGCATCCAGATGGAATACGCAGTATTTT. This chain joins TRBV12-3 or TRBV12-4 and TRBJ2-3, with D perhaps being TRBD1 or TRBD2 (5 bases each). The ends were cut back, 6 bases at V and 7 bases at J, with 20 bases in the middle. This CDR3 comprises 15 residues.

Comments on this clonotype: At one end the junction does not follow the germline gene, possibly because of a read error. This chain links TRBV5-1 with TRBJ2-7, with D perhaps TRBD1 (6 bases). The CDR3 totals 13 residues. CDR1 SGHRS and CDR2 YFSETQ come from the germline V gene. The CDR3 nucleotides are TGTGCCAGCAGTTTCACAGGGAACTACGAGCAGTACTTC. Protein sequence: CASSFTGNYEQYF.

V is TRBV9 and J is TRBJ1-1, with a tentative D call TRBD1 (5 bases). Germline CDR1 SGDLS, CDR2 YYNGEE. This CDR3 region has 14 residues. The V gene lost 4 bases and the J gene lost 3 bases, with 13 bases spanning the gap. The CDR3 region is CASSLSGGDTEAFF. The CDR3 coding sequence is TGTGCCAGCAGCCTATCGGGGGGAGACACTGAAGCTTTCTTT.

V is TRBV4-1 and J is TRBJ2-1, with 10 bases that match TRBD2. The CDR3 totals 16 residues. V shed 4 bases, J shed 6 bases, and the junction held 9 bases outside the gene matches. Per the germline V gene, CDR1 is MGHRA and CDR2 is YSYEKL. The CDR3 DNA reads TGCGCCAGCAGCCCTCGGACTAGCGGCCTCGGCAATGAGCAGTTCTTC. Translated: CASSPRTSGLGNEQFF.

Concerning this clonotype itself: A much bigger clone sits one base away, suggesting this may be a read error. The gene calls are TRBV21-1 and TRBJ2-1; the table's D call of TRBD2 was not tested on the DNA. TRBV21-1 is a pseudogene. The CDR3 covers 15 residues. The CDR3, as DNA: TGTGCCAGCAGCACTACCGGGACTAGCGTGGAGACCCAGTTCTTC. Translated, it gives CASSTTGTSVETQFF.

The V and J genes are TRBV27 and TRBJ1-2; TRBD1 aligns across 8 bases. Germline-derived CDR1 and CDR2 are MNHEY and SMNVEV (reference sequence). With 6 bases clipped from V and 2 bases from J, the junction kept 5 bases outside the gene matches. This CDR3 contains 14 residues. The CDR3 here is CASRRRGRNYGYTF. The CDR3 DNA follows: TGTGCCAGCAGGCGCAGGGGGCGGAACTATGGCTACACCTTC.

The rearrangement links TRBV7-8 to TRBJ1-4; D gene ambiguous. With 5 bases removed from V and 0 bases from J, the gap between germline ends came to 13 bases. Germline CDR1 SGHVS, CDR2 FQNEAQ. The CDR3 runs to 16 residues. CDR3 nucleotide sequence: TGTGCCAGCAGCCTCCAGCGTTCTGCAACTAATGAAAAACTGTTTTTT. Amino acid sequence: CASSLQRSATNEKLFF.

There are many counts of this clonotype. The DNA of the CDR3 is TGTGCCAGCAGCTCCCTAGCGGGGGGTCCCATTTACACAGATACGCAGTATTTT. Amino acids: CASSSLAGGPIYTDTQYF. The chain couples TRBV13 to TRBJ2-3; 11 nucleotides agree with TRBD2. Unmatched junction bases numbered 11, after V lost 4 bases and J lost 2 bases. Germline CDR1 is PRHDT and CDR2 is FYEKMQ (reference sequence). The CDR3 has 18 amino acids.

This clonotype was detected many times. V gene TRBV27 combines with J gene TRBJ2-3, with D possibly being TRBD1 (6 bases). The germline V gene encodes CDR1 MNHEY and CDR2 SMNVEV (reference sequence). V was pared by 5 bases and J by 5 bases, with 14 bases between. The CDR3 extends over 14 amino acids. The CDR3 coding sequence is TGTGCCAGCAGTCCAAGGACAGTGATAGATACGCAGTATTTT. Protein sequence: CASSPRTVIDTQYF.

The rearrangement links TRBV10-3 to TRBJ2-7; tentatively, D is TRBD1 (6 bases). V gave up 4 bases and J gave up 0 bases, with 10 bases separating them. The CDR3 consists of 14 residues. The V gene's germline CDR1 is ENHRY and CDR2 SYGVKD. Here the CDR3 reads CAISVRTASYEQYF. CDR3 DNA sequence: TGTGCCATCAGTGTTCGGACAGCCTCCTACGAGCAGTACTTC.

The V gene is TRBV27, the J gene TRBJ2-1; tentatively, D is TRBD1 (6 bases). This CDR3 spans 13 amino acids. Trimming took 6 bases from V and 6 from J, leaving 12 bases between them. Per germline, CDR1 MNHEY and CDR2 SMNVEV (reference sequence). In nucleotides, the CDR3 is TGTGCCAGCAGGGGGGCAGGGATCAATGAGCAGTTCTTC. This codes for CASRGAGINEQFF.

The chain has TRBV6-2 or TRBV6-3 and TRBJ2-1; the match to TRBD2 covers 8 bases. This CDR3 contains 17 residues. V lost 10 bases to trimming and J lost 4 bases; unmatched junction nucleotides: 18. Germline CDR1 reads MNHEY; CDR2 reads SVGEGT. The CDR3 loop is CATMGGISGRAYNEQFF. The CDR3 nucleotides are TGTGCCACTATGGGGGGTATAAGCGGGAGAGCTTACAATGAGCAGTTCTTC.

This clonotype was seen many times. The genes are TRBV20-1 and TRBJ2-3; D might be TRBD2 (5 bases). CDR3 length: 12 amino acids. Germline loops: CDR1 DFQATT, CDR2 SNEGSKA (reference sequence). V lost 3 bases and J lost 1, with 5 bases in between. Here the CDR3 DNA reads TGCAGTGCTAGGGAGGGCACAGATACGCAGTATTTT. Its protein product is CSAREGTDTQYF.

This clonotype was picked up a small number of times. The chain is built from TRBV3-1 and TRBJ1-2; the match to TRBD1 covers 8 bases. V shed 5 bases and J 6 bases; nucleotides not matched to a gene: 8. The length of the CDR3 is 14 residues. Germline values: CDR1 LGHDT, CDR2 YNNKEL (reference sequence). The CDR3 DNA sequence: TGTGCCAGCAGCAAGAATGGACAGGGCCATGGCTACACCTTC. This codes for CASSKNGQGHGYTF.

This clonotype turned up a few times. The chain combines TRBV2 with TRBJ2-3, with a possible D match to TRBD2 (5 bases). Trimming took 7 bases from V and 4 from J, leaving 12 bases between them. The CDR3 runs to 13 residues. Looked up from germline, CDR1 is SNHLY and CDR2 is FYNNEI. The CDR3: CASTPLVADTQYF. The CDR3 DNA sequence: TGTGCCAGCACCCCACTAGTTGCAGATACGCAGTATTTT.

There are a few counts of this clonotype. The V and J genes are TRBV10-3 and TRBJ2-6; no clear D. CDR1 is ENHRY, CDR2 SYGVKD, per germline. V was pared by 4 bases and J by 0 bases, with 7 bases between. This CDR3 has 15 amino acids. This CDR3 reads CAISGPPSGANVLTF. The CDR3 DNA is TGTGCCATCAGTGGCCCCCCCTCTGGGGCCAACGTCCTGACTTTC.

The J gene is TRBJ2-7, the V gene TRBV20-1, with TRBD2 identical over 14 bases. The CDR3 is made up of 15 amino acids. CDR1 and CDR2 (germline): DFQATT, SNEGSKA (reference sequence). V lost 6 bases, J lost 7 bases, and 11 bases stayed unmatched. Written as DNA, the CDR3 is TGCAGTGCGTCGGGACTAGCGGGAGTAGGAAATGAGCAGTACTTC. This encodes CSASGLAGVGNEQYF.

The CDR3 sequence is CSARLRRGSNQPQHF. The CDR3, as DNA: TGCAGTGCTAGGCTACGAAGGGGAAGCAATCAGCCCCAGCATTTT. V usage is TRBV20-1 and J usage is TRBJ1-5, with D perhaps matching TRBD1 (5 bases). Per the germline V gene, CDR1 is DFQATT and CDR2 is SNEGSKA (reference sequence). The CDR3 extends over 15 amino acids. V was cut by 3 bases and J by 1 base, with 13 bases left in between.

This clonotype turned up a few times. The chain combines TRBV6-5 with TRBJ1-6, with D possibly being TRBD1 (5 bases). The V end lost 5 bases, the J end lost 5 bases, and 10 bases lay between the germline ends. The CDR3 runs to 14 residues. The germline V gene has CDR1 MNHEY and CDR2 SVGAGI. CDR3 bases: TGTGCCAGCAGTCCCAGGGAGAATAATTCACCCCTCCACTTT. Translation gives CASSPRENNSPLHF.